This T cell receptor beta chain was recorded in a study of T cell repertoires and HLA-DP antigens. About the research overall: Versus self, one alloantigen differed at one groove amino acid, the other at some eleven.

A word on this clone: Antigen: not known.

CDR1 and CDR2 (germline): SGHRS, YFSETQ. V was pared by 4 bases and J by 6 bases, with 14 bases between. This CDR3 is built from 15 residues. Primers targeted 54 TRBV and 13 TRBJ segments. Clones were sequenced by immunoSEQ multiplex PCR, and TCRdb holds only the in-frame ones, with some missing. Of about 73,000 clones listed, 80% are singletons. Sequencing input: CD4+ T cells from PBMCs. The sequence was obtained from a man in his sixties in good health and CMV-seronegative. The V call is TRBV5-1, the J call TRBJ1-6, with TRBD1 as a possible D gene (5 bases). CDR3 protein: CASSGQQESNSPLHF. The CDR3 DNA reads TGCGCCAGCAGCGGCCAACAGGAAAGTAATTCACCCCTCCACTTT.